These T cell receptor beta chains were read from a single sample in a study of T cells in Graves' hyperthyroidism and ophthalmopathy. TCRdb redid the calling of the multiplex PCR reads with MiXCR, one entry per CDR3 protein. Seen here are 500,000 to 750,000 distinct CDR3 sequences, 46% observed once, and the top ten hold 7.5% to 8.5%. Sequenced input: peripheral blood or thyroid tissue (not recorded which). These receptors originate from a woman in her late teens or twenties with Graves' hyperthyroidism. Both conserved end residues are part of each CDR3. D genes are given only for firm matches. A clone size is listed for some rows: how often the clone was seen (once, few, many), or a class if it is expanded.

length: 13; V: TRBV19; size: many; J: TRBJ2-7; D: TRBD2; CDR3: CASSTSGSYEQYF; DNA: TGTGCCAGTAGTACTAGCGGCTCCTACGAGCAGTACTTC
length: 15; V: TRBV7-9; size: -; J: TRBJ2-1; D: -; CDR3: CASSLILAANNEQFF; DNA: TGTGCCAGCAGCTTAATCTTGGCGGCTAACAATGAGCAGTTCTTC
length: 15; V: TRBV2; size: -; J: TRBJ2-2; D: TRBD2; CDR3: CASHGLAVDTGELFF; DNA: TGTGCCAGTCACGGACTAGCGGTAGACACCGGGGAGCTGTTTTTT
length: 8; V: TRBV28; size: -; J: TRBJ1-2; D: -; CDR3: CATTGNTF; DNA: TGTGCCACCACTGGAAACACCTTC
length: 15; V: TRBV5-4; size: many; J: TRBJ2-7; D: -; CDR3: CASSLFNQADYEQYF; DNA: TGTGCCAGCAGCTTGTTCAACCAGGCCGACTACGAGCAGTACTTC
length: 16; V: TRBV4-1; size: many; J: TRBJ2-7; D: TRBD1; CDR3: CASSQVYRGGSYEQYF; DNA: TGCGCCAGCAGCCAAGTATACAGGGGTGGGTCCTACGAGCAGTACTTC
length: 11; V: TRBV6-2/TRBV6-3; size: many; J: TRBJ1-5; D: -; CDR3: CASSYSGAQHF; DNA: TGTGCCAGCAGTTACTCCGGAGCCCAGCATTTT
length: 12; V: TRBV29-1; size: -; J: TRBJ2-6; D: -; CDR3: CTLGPGANVLTF; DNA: TGCACCTTGGGGCCGGGGGCCAACGTCCTGACTTTC
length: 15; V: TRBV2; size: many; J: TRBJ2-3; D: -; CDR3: CASNKGGPSTDTQYF; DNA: TGTGCCAGCAATAAGGGCGGCCCAAGCACAGATACGCAGTATTTT
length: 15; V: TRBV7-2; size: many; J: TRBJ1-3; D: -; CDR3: CASSQVLYSGNTIYF; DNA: TGTGCCAGCAGCCAGGTTTTGTACTCTGGAAACACCATATATTTT
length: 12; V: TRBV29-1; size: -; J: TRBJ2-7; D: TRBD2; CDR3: CSASVGGNEQYF; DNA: TGCAGCGCATCAGTGGGGGGGAACGAGCAGTACTTC
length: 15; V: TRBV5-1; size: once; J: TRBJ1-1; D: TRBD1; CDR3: CASSLLGGQGAEAFF; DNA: TGCGCCAGCAGCCTCTTGGGGGGACAGGGGGCTGAAGCTTTCTTT
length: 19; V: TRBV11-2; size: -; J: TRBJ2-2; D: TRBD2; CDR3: CASNPSGGLAGGTTGELFF; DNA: TGTGCCAGCAACCCTTCCGGCGGGCTAGCGGGAGGGACGACCGGGGAGCTGTTTTTT